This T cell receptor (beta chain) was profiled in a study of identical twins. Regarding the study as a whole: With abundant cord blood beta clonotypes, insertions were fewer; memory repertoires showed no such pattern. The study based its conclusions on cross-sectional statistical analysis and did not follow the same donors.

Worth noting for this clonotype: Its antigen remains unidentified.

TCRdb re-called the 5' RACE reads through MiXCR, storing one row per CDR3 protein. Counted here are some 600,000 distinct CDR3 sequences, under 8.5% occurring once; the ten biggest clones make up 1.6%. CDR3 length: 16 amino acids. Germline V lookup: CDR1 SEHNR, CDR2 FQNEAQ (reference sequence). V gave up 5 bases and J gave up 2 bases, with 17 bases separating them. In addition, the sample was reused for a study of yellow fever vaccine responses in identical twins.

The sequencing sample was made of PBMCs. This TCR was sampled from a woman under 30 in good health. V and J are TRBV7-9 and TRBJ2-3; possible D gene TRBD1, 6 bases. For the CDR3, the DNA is TGTGCCAGCAGCCCGGACAGCTTAAACCCCACAGATACGCAGTATTTT. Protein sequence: CASSPDSLNPTDTQYF.